The sequence of this T cell receptor (beta chain) was determined in a study of beta chain features in type 1 diabetes. CDR3 length: 16 amino acids. The V and J ends lost 5 bases and 1 base respectively, with 16 bases between them. CDR1 and CDR2 (germline): SGHTA, FQGNSA. General study findings and limits: A greater similarity of naive, central memory and Treg TCRB repertoires was seen among patients than among healthy donors.

Expressed TCRB transcripts were sequenced after all isolated RNA was converted to cDNA. For naive, central memory and regulatory T cell samples, reads averaged roughly 3.6 million. This table comes from immunoSEQ multiplex PCR, and its TCRdb copy is limited to in-frame clones, with some not included. The data contain a few hundred thousand clones, approximately 30% of them singletons. Naive, central memory, regulatory and stem cell-like memory cells within the CD4+ compartment were sorted using CD45RO/CCR7/CD25/CD127/CD95/CD27. This clone was picked up a small number of times. Its antigen remains unknown.

The sequence was collected from a man younger than 35 in good health. The sequencing sample was made of naive CD4+ T cells from blood. The V gene is TRBV7-2, the J gene TRBJ2-3; D is undetermined. CDR3 nucleotides: TGTGCCAGCAGCCCATTTTCGGCCCTCGGCACAGATACGCAGTATTTT. As protein: CASSPFSALGTDTQYF.